The source of this TCR beta chain is a study of cytomegalovirus exposure and HLA in healthy donors. It was with 60 Vbeta and 13 Jbeta primers that the PCR ran. Assay: immunoSEQ multiplex PCR; the TCRdb copy retains only in-frame clones and omits some. The repertoire has 85,000 to 100,000 clones, roughly 78% of them found once; the top ten carry around 0.76%. CDR1 is MNHNS, CDR2 SASEGT, per germline. V was pared by 5 bases and J by 5 bases, with 18 bases between. The CDR3 is made up of 15 amino acids. This TCR was sampled from a woman in her sixties in good health and CMV-seronegative. The sample comprised PBMCs. This chain joins TRBV6-1 and TRBJ1-2, with D hard to call. DNA of the CDR3: TGTGCCAGCAGTTTAACAGAGGGCAGTCGATATGGCTACACCTTC. Protein sequence: CASSLTEGSRYGYTF.